One and the same sample provided the 9 T cell receptor beta chains below, sequenced in a study of human T cells and chemical hapten exposure. TCRdb used MiXCR to reprocess the RACE reads, holding one entry per CDR3 protein. This table has roughly 100,000 distinct CDR3 sequences, less than 40% appearing once. Time point indicated: patch test 3, about 24 weeks after DPC sensitization. Sample treatment: therapeutic diphenylcyclopropenone sensitization with weekly scalp DPC. Sequencing was performed on whole blood, taken in connection with sensitization to the hapten diphenylcyclopropenone (DPC). The receptors were gathered from a man in his forties or fifties with alopecia areata. Some clones in this sample may be carry-over from other donors' samples.

The sample holds a few counts of this clonotype. The chain joins TRBV20-1 to TRBJ1-2; unclear D gene. Per germline, CDR1 DFQATT and CDR2 SNEGSKA (reference sequence). The CDR3 loop spans 10 amino acids. V was trimmed by 4 bases and J by 6 bases, leaving 6 bases between them. The CDR3 loop reads CSAMVDGYTF. The DNA of the CDR3 is TGCAGTGCTATGGTGGATGGCTACACCTTC.

The V gene is TRBV20-1, the J gene TRBJ2-1, with 10 bases identical to TRBD2. The CDR3 is 14 residues long. The germline CDR1 and CDR2 sequences are DFQATT and SNEGSKA (reference sequence). Trimming removed 5 bases from V and 4 bases from J; junction bases left unmatched: 5. CDR3 DNA: TGCAGTGCTTGGACTAGCGGTCCTTACAATGAGCAGTTCTTC. Its translation: CSAWTSGPYNEQFF.

This clonotype showed up just a few times. The rearrangement joins TRBV18 to TRBJ2-7, with 10 bases that match TRBD1. The junction had 9 bases not matched to a gene; V was cut back by 4 bases and J by 6 bases. The CDR3 contains 15 residues. Germline-derived CDR1 and CDR2 are KGHSH and LQKENI. The CDR3: CASSLSTGGLVEQYF. The DNA of the CDR3 is TGTGCCAGCTCACTCTCGACAGGGGGCTTGGTCGAGCAGTACTTC. Variable domain in full (rest from reference TRBV18 and TRBJ2-7): NAGVMQNPRHLVRRRGQEARLRCSPMKGHSHVYWYRQLPEEGLKFMVYLQKENIIDESGMPKERFSAEFPKEGPSILRIQQVVRGDSAAYFCASSLSTGGLVEQYFGPGTRLTVT.

V usage is TRBV29-1 and J usage is TRBJ1-2, with D tentatively TRBD1 (6 bases). The germline V gene encodes CDR1 SQVTM and CDR2 ANQGSEA. The CDR3 is 14 amino acids. The V and J ends lost 6 bases and 5 bases respectively, with 19 bases between them. As DNA, the CDR3 is TGCAGCGTCCCAATTGGGGGGGGCAATTATGGCTACACCTTC. Translated, it gives CSVPIGGGNYGYTF.

The V call is TRBV7-9, the J call TRBJ2-7; 11 bases align to TRBD1. J lost 6 bases, V lost 5 bases, and 3 bases had no gene match. CDR3 length: 13 residues. CDR1 is SEHNR, CDR2 FQNEAQ, per germline (reference sequence). The CDR3 sequence is CASSVGTGGEQYF. DNA of the CDR3: TGTGCCAGCAGCGTAGGGACAGGGGGCGAGCAGTACTTC.

The chain uses TRBV7-2 and TRBJ2-3, with TRBD1 identical over 9 bases. Germline CDR1 reads SGHTA; CDR2 reads FQGNSA. The J segment lost 5 bases and the V segment lost 1 base, leaving 7 bases of the junction unmatched. This CDR3 comprises 16 residues. CDR3 DNA sequence: TGTGCCAGCAGCTTAGGGGGGACAGGGAGGATAGATACGCAGTATTTT. This codes for CASSLGGTGRIDTQYF.

This clonotype was seen a few times. The chain employs TRBV28 and TRBJ1-1; the D is unclear. CDR1 MDHEN and CDR2 SYDVKM come from the germline V gene. Trimming cost V 5 bases and J 1 base, with 5 bases left between them. The CDR3 length is 12 residues. The CDR3 spells CASSPRNTEAFF. DNA of the CDR3: TGTGCCAGCAGTCCCCGGAACACTGAAGCTTTCTTT.

This clonotype was seen a handful of times. The rearrangement joins TRBV4-1 to TRBJ2-7; TRBD2 aligns across 10 bases. The CDR3 contains 15 residues. V lost 6 bases to trimming and J lost 2 bases; unmatched junction nucleotides: 7. CDR1 is MGHRA and CDR2 is YSYEKL in the germline V gene. The DNA of the CDR3 is TGCGCCAGCAGTCGACTAGCGGGCGAAACCTACGAGCAGTACGTC. This translates into CASSRLAGETYEQYV.

The CDR3 region is CASSRYRVPSSYEQYV. CDR3 coding DNA: TGTGCCAGCAGCCGTTACAGGGTCCCCAGCTCCTACGAGCAGTACGTC. This rearrangement joins TRBV27 to TRBJ2-7; D perhaps matches TRBD1 (6 bases). V lost 6 bases and J 0 bases, leaving 18 bases between the germline ends. Germline assignment: CDR1 MNHEY and CDR2 SMNVEV (reference sequence). The CDR3 loop spans 16 amino acids.